These 19 T cell receptor beta chains came from one sample sequenced in a study of shared clonotypes between healthy human individuals. Only in-frame clones appear in the TCRdb table, and some are missing; sequencing was by immunoSEQ multiplex PCR. The sample records about 2.3 million clones, 80% to 95% being singletons. Sequences were obtained from naive CD4+ T cells from PBMCs. Subset given: CD45RA+ positively selected. The source of these receptors is a man between 18 and 29 years old in good health. Some clones in this sample may be carry-over from other donors' samples.

The genes are TRBV28 and TRBJ2-1; possible D gene TRBD2, 5 bases. The CDR3 covers 16 residues. The germline V and J ends were trimmed by 7 bases and 0 bases, with 16 bases remaining between them. The germline CDR1 and CDR2 sequences are MDHEN and SYDVKM. The CDR3 DNA reads as TGTGCCAGCACCCCTTTGGGAGCAGGCTCCTACAATGAGCAGTTCTTC. The encoded protein is CASTPLGAGSYNEQFF.

This chain uses TRBV9 with TRBJ1-2; tentatively, D is TRBD1 (5 bases). Trimming took off 3 bases at V and 2 bases at J, with 23 bases between the two ends. CDR1 is SGDLS and CDR2 is YYNGEE in the germline V gene. The CDR3 spans 18 residues. The CDR3 reads CASSGDPTVTRWNYGYTF. The DNA of the CDR3 is TGTGCCAGCAGCGGAGACCCGACAGTAACCCGATGGAACTATGGCTACACCTTC.

With regard to this clone: The same CDR3 can be traced to other DNA sequences in this sample. The V and J genes are TRBV11-2 and TRBJ2-1; the D is unclear. The germline V and J ends were trimmed by 1 base and 0 bases, with 7 bases remaining between them. The CDR3 has 15 amino acids. In germline, CDR1 is SGHAT, CDR2 FQNNGV. CDR3 DNA: TGTGCCAGCAGCTTAGGCCGGAGCTCCTACAATGAGCAGTTCTTC. Translating it yields CASSLGRSSYNEQFF.

The gene calls are TRBV6-1 and TRBJ1-2, with D possibly TRBD1 on 6 matching bases. This CDR3 has 14 residues. CDR1 is MNHNS and CDR2 is SASEGT in the germline V gene. Trimming stripped 6 bases from V and 8 bases from J, with 19 bases between. The CDR3 spells CASRGAGTYQGYTF. The CDR3 DNA reads TGTGCCAGCAGGGGGGCCGGGACTTATCAGGGCTACACCTTC.

This chain joins TRBV10-3 and TRBJ2-3; maybe TRBD2 (6 bases). CDR1 ENHRY and CDR2 SYGVKD come from the germline V gene. This CDR3 is built from 15 residues. Trimming took off 6 bases at V and 2 bases at J, with 15 bases between the two ends. CDR3 protein: CAISWDFQITDTQYF. CDR3 nucleotides: TGTGCCATCAGCTGGGACTTCCAAATCACAGATACGCAGTATTTT.

On this clone itself: An end of the junction differs from the germline gene, which may be a read error. The CDR3 region is CASGLRTRELFF. In nucleotides, the CDR3 is TGCGCGTCGGGACTCCGTACCAGGGAGCTGTTTTTT. The J gene is TRBJ2-2, the V gene TRBV27, with a possible D match to TRBD2 (6 bases). Germline V CDR1 and CDR2: MNHEY, SMNVEV (reference sequence). The CDR3 has 12 residues.

The gene calls are TRBV4-1 and TRBJ1-6; 8 positions match TRBD1. Germline CDR1 is MGHRA and CDR2 is YSYEKL. This CDR3 has 15 residues. The trim removed 4 bases at V and 10 bases at J, leaving 9 bases unmatched. The CDR3 nucleotides are TGCGCCAGCAGCCCCCAGGGGGCGAGGGAGTCACCCCTCCACTTT. Its translation is CASSPQGARESPLHF.

J is TRBJ2-1 and V is TRBV7-3; 7 bases are shared with TRBD2. The CDR3 has 12 amino acids. CDR1 is SGHTA, CDR2 FQGTGA, per germline. J gave up 8 bases and V 5 bases, and 3 bases lay outside the gene matches. The CDR3 DNA is TGTGCCAGCAGCGCGACTAGCTATGAGCAGTTCTTC. This gives the protein CASSATSYEQFF.

A note on this clone: Other DNA sequences in this specimen translate into the identical CDR3. This chain uses TRBV9 with TRBJ2-1; D possibly corresponds to TRBD2 (6 bases). Germline V lookup: CDR1 SGDLS, CDR2 YYNGEE. V was pared by 4 bases and J by 10 bases, with 9 bases between. This CDR3 spans 11 amino acids. The CDR3 nucleotides read TGTGCCAGCAGCCGAGGAGGGGAGCAGTTCTTC. This encodes CASSRGGEQFF.

The rearrangement uses TRBV5-1 and TRBJ2-3; 8 bases are shared with TRBD2. Germline V gene lookup returns CDR1 SGHRS and CDR2 YFSETQ. V shed 3 bases, J shed 7 bases, and the junction held 19 bases outside the gene matches. The CDR3 totals 18 residues. For the CDR3, the DNA is TGCGCCAGCAGCTCCACAGCTGGAGCGGGAGTAACCCCAAATACGCAGTATTTT. It is translated as CASSSTAGAGVTPNTQYF. The variable domain in full, with the rest retrieved from reference TRBV5-1 and TRBJ2-3, is KAGVTQTPRYLIKTRGQQVTLSCSPISGHRSVSWYQQTPGQGLQFLFEYFSETQRNKGNFPGRFSGRQFSNSRSEMNVSTLELGDSALYLCASSSTAGAGVTPNTQYFGPGTRLTVL.

The rearrangement links TRBV5-1 to TRBJ2-7, with D possibly being TRBD2 (5 bases). Germline V gives CDR1 SGHRS, CDR2 YFSETQ. V was clipped by 0 bases and J by 2 bases, with 9 bases between them. The CDR3 consists of 14 residues. The chain's CDR3 is CASSLVQTTYEQYF. As DNA, the CDR3 is TGCGCCAGCAGCTTGGTTCAGACTACCTACGAGCAGTACTTC. The full variable domain, its missing parts supplied by reference TRBV5-1 and TRBJ2-7, is KAGVTQTPRYLIKTRGQQVTLSCSPISGHRSVSWYQQTPGQGLQFLFEYFSETQRNKGNFPGRFSGRQFSNSRSEMNVSTLELGDSALYLCASSLVQTTYEQYFGPGTRLTVT.

The chain employs TRBV29-1 and TRBJ2-1; 12 bases map to TRBD2. This CDR3 spans 11 amino acids. Germline CDR1 is SQVTM and CDR2 is ANQGSEA. V was clipped by 7 bases and J by 9 bases; unmatched bases: 1. CDR3 amino acids: CSASGRGEQFF. CDR3 sequence (DNA): TGCAGCGCTAGCGGGAGGGGTGAGCAGTTCTTC.

The chain uses TRBV7-9 and TRBJ1-3, with 9 bases aligning to TRBD1. The CDR3 covers 15 residues. Trimming took 5 bases from V and 4 from J; bases not matched to a gene: 6. Per germline, CDR1 SEHNR and CDR2 FQNEAQ (reference sequence). The DNA for the CDR3 is TGTGCCAGCAGCCTCACGACAGGGGGAGGAAACACCATATATTTT. This encodes CASSLTTGGGNTIYF.

In its sample, this clone was seen a few times. The chain is built from TRBV7-2 and TRBJ1-5; TRBD1 agrees at 7 bases. This CDR3 has 15 residues. Germline V gives CDR1 SGHTA, CDR2 FQGNSA. V gave up 5 bases and J gave up 3 bases; unmatched junction bases: 7. CDR3 loop: CASSPRQGVNQPQHF. CDR3 nucleotides: TGTGCCAGCAGCCCCCGACAGGGCGTCAATCAGCCCCAGCATTTT.

As for this clone: Additional DNA sequences in this sample encode the identical CDR3. The V gene is TRBV30, the J gene TRBJ2-5; TRBD2 matches 16 bases. Losses at the gene ends were 3 bases for V and 5 bases for J; bases not matched to a gene: 3. CDR3 length: 15 residues. Germline V gene sequence: CDR1 GTSNPN, CDR2 SVGIG (reference sequence). The CDR3 loop is CAWSLGLAGGETQYF. CDR3 coding DNA: TGTGCCTGGAGCCTGGGACTAGCGGGGGGGGAGACCCAGTACTTC. Based on the CDR3 plus reference TRBV30 and TRBJ2-5, the full variable domain is SQTIHQWPATLVQPVGSPLSLECTVEGTSNPNLYWYRQAAGRGLQLLFYSVGIGQISSEVPQNLSASRPQDRQFILSSKKLLLSDSGFYLCAWSLGLAGGETQYFGPGTRLLVL.

This chain joins TRBV19 and TRBJ2-4; D is perhaps TRBD1 or TRBD2 (5 bases each). Trimming removed 6 bases from V and 6 bases from J, with 21 bases in between. CDR1 is LNHDA and CDR2 is SQIVND in the germline V gene (reference sequence). This CDR3 spans 16 amino acids. The CDR3 nucleotides are TGTGCCAGTAGAGACCGGGACGGAAGATCTAGAAACATTCAGTACTTC. This encodes CASRDRDGRSRNIQYF. The complete variable domain, with remaining parts taken from reference TRBV19 and TRBJ2-4, reads DGGITQSPKYLFRKEGQNVTLSCEQNLNHDAMYWYRQDPGQGLRLIYYSQIVNDFQKGDIAEGYSVSREKKESFPLTVTSAQKNPTAFYLCASRDRDGRSRNIQYFGAGTRLSVL.

This chain links TRBV11-2 with TRBJ1-4, with TRBD1 as a possible D gene (5 bases). The CDR3 runs 16 residues. Per the germline V gene, CDR1 is SGHAT and CDR2 is FQNNGV. V lost 4 bases, J lost 6 bases, and 18 bases lay in between. CDR3 DNA sequence: TGTGCCAGCAGCTCAGACCCCGGGGGGATCGATGAAAAACTGTTTTTT. Translating it yields CASSSDPGGIDEKLFF.

J is TRBJ2-7 and V is TRBV5-1, with TRBD2 identical over 14 bases. The CDR3 runs 15 residues. CDR1 is SGHRS, CDR2 YFSETQ, per germline. V lost 4 bases and J lost 6; bases outside the gene matches: 6. The chain's CDR3 is CASSPGLAGVFEQYF. CDR3 sequence (DNA): TGCGCCAGCAGCCCGGGACTAGCGGGAGTTTTCGAGCAGTACTTC.

The V and J genes are TRBV18 and TRBJ2-7, with 11 bases identical to TRBD1. Per germline, CDR1 KGHSH and CDR2 LQKENI. V shed 2 bases, J shed 6 bases, and the junction held 6 bases outside the gene matches. The CDR3 extends over 15 amino acids. The CDR3 DNA sequence: TGTGCCAGCTCACCAGCACTGGGACAGGGGGTCGAGCAGTACTTC. Protein product: CASSPALGQGVEQYF.